The clone carrying this TCR beta chain appeared a few times. Its antigen is as yet unknown. The record originates from a study of beta chain features in type 1 diabetes. Study conclusions and caveats: Within each of all four CD4+ subsets, Type 1 diabetes patients had TCRB CDR3s that were moderately but significantly shorter.

The CDR3 is 13 amino acids. Trimming removed 7 bases at V and 3 bases at J, with 12 bases between. Per germline, CDR1 SGHDN and CDR2 FVKESK. Since all of the isolated RNA was reverse transcribed, expressed TCRB transcripts were what got sequenced. Profiling relied on immunoSEQ multiplex PCR, and the TCRdb table lists in-frame clones only, not all of them. The sample consists of more than 120,000 clones, about 13% of them appearing once. The J gene is TRBJ1-2, the V gene TRBV14; TRBD1 is a possible D gene (6 bases). Sequencing used central memory CD4+ T cells from blood. This receptor was taken from a young man with type 1 diabetes. This CDR3 is CASNNPGDYGYTF. In DNA, the CDR3 is TGTGCCAGCAATAACCCAGGGGACTATGGCTACACCTTC.